The next 31 T cell receptor beta chains were all read from a single sample in a study of cytomegalovirus exposure and HLA in healthy donors (dated by TCRdb to about 2017). Library preparation employed the immunoSEQ multiplex PCR assay. The multiplex PCR relied on a mix of 60 forward primers for TCR Vbeta segments and 13 reverse primers for TCR Jbeta segments. Held by TCRdb, this immuneACCESS table contains in-frame sequences only and omits some clones. Under half of the omission traces to an unresolved V gene where checked; the cause of the rest is unknown. Present in this sample are approximately 160,000 clones, roughly 80% of which were seen just once. The ten largest clones add up to around 4.9% of the sample. Input material: PBMCs. The receptors stem from a male donor in good health and CMV-seronegative.

The V call is TRBV6-4, the J call TRBJ2-6; 7 nucleotides agree with TRBD1. Germline V gives CDR1 MRHNA, CDR2 SNTAGT. This CDR3 has 15 residues. The V gene end was trimmed by 8 bases and the J gene end by 0 bases; junction bases not matched to a gene: 4. The CDR3 region is CASRDSYSGANVLTF. The CDR3 DNA reads as TGTGCCAGCCGGGACAGTTACTCTGGGGCCAACGTCCTGACTTTC.

The chain links TRBV7-8 to TRBJ1-1, with D perhaps TRBD1 (6 bases). Trimming took off 3 bases at V and 2 bases at J, with 10 bases between the two ends. The CDR3 sequence is 14 residues long. The germline CDR1 and CDR2 sequences are SGHVS and FQNEAQ. CDR3 DNA sequence: TGTGCCAGCAGCTTCCCAGGGGTTAACACTGAAGCTTTCTTT. It codes for CASSFPGVNTEAFF.

This clone was seen only once. The rearrangement links TRBV11-1 to TRBJ2-3, with TRBD2 identical over 11 bases. Germline CDR1 and CDR2: SGHAT and FQDESV (reference sequence). The CDR3 totals 16 residues. The V gene end was trimmed by 2 bases and the J gene end by 2 bases; junction bases not matched to a gene: 3. CDR3 bases: TGTGCCAGCAGCTTACGACTAGCGGGGCCCACAGATACGCAGTATTTT. This translates into CASSLRLAGPTDTQYF.

V is TRBV10-1 and J is TRBJ1-5, with D possibly matching TRBD1 (5 bases). This CDR3 has 17 residues. Trimming removed 0 bases from V and 0 bases from J, with 12 bases in between. CDR1 WNHNN and CDR2 SYGVQD come from the germline V gene (reference sequence). This chain's CDR3 is CASSESPGRVSNQPQHF. CDR3 DNA: TGCGCCAGCAGTGAGTCTCCAGGGAGGGTTAGCAATCAGCCCCAGCATTTT.

This clone was observed a handful of times. DNA of the CDR3: TGTGCCACCAGCAGAGATCGAGGGAGCCCCCAAGGCTACACCTTC. Its translation is CATSRDRGSPQGYTF. The chain uses TRBV15 and TRBJ1-2; D is unclear. CDR1 is LNHNV and CDR2 is YYDKDF in the germline V gene (reference sequence). The CDR3 has 15 residues. Deletions cut 0 bases from V and 8 bases from J, with 16 bases between.

The CDR3 sequence is CASSYGQGAEKLFF. DNA for the CDR3: TGTGCCAGCAGTTACGGGCAGGGGGCGGAAAAACTGTTTTTT. The rearrangement uses TRBV6-6 and TRBJ1-4, with 8 nucleotides matching TRBD1. Germline lookup yields CDR1 MNHNY and CDR2 SVGAGI (reference sequence). V was pared by 2 bases and J by 8 bases, with 4 bases of the junction left unmatched. CDR3 length: 14 residues.

This chain links TRBV7-6 with TRBJ1-2, with D perhaps matching TRBD1 (6 bases). The CDR3 contains 15 residues. Trimming removed 3 bases from V and 2 bases from J, with 13 bases in between. In germline, CDR1 is SGHVS, CDR2 FNYEAQ. The CDR3 is CASSLRQALNYGYTF. Here the CDR3 DNA reads TGTGCCAGCAGCTTGAGACAGGCTTTAAACTATGGCTACACCTTC.

The chain links TRBV29-1 to TRBJ1-2; 9 positions agree with TRBD1. The CDR3 is made up of 12 amino acids. Germline CDR1 is SQVTM and CDR2 is ANQGSEA. With 8 bases clipped from V and 7 bases from J, the junction kept 8 bases outside the gene matches. The CDR3 loop reads CSYKGQGGGYTF. In nucleotides, the CDR3 is TGCAGCTATAAGGGACAGGGAGGTGGCTACACCTTC.

This clone has more than one count but fewer than ten. The genes are TRBV6-5 and TRBJ1-2; tentative D call: TRBD1 (6 bases). Germline V gives CDR1 MNHEY, CDR2 SVGAGI. V shed 8 bases and J shed 4 bases, with 11 bases lying between them. The CDR3 spans 12 residues. The chain's CDR3 is CASQQTGYGYTF. CDR3 sequence (DNA): TGTGCCAGCCAACAGACAGGCTATGGCTACACCTTC.

The chain carries TRBV5-6 and TRBJ1-2, with 8 nucleotides matching TRBD1. The CDR3 has 18 residues. Germline V gene sequence: CDR1 SGHDT, CDR2 YYEEEE. With V trimmed by 2 bases and J by 0 bases, 12 bases remained unmatched. The CDR3 nucleotides read TGTGCCAGCAGCTTCAGGGGGCCGGGAGTAGTAGCTAACTATGGCTACACCTTC. Translating it yields CASSFRGPGVVANYGYTF.

The rearrangement links TRBV9 to TRBJ2-7, with unresolved D. The V and J ends lost 0 bases and 0 bases respectively, with 10 bases between them. This CDR3 comprises 15 residues. Germline values: CDR1 SGDLS, CDR2 YYNGEE. CDR3 region: CASSVGAVSSYEQYF. Written as DNA, the CDR3 is TGTGCCAGCAGCGTAGGCGCGGTAAGCTCCTACGAGCAGTACTTC.

The chain links TRBV27 to TRBJ1-6, with 9 bases matching TRBD1. J was trimmed by 2 bases and V by 7 bases; bases with no gene match: 3. This CDR3 spans 15 amino acids. The V gene's germline CDR1 is MNHEY and CDR2 SMNVEV (reference sequence). The chain's CDR3 is CASTDRGTYNSPLHF. The CDR3 DNA follows: TGTGCCAGCACTGACAGGGGGACCTATAATTCACCCCTCCACTTT.

The chain couples TRBV5-8 to TRBJ1-2; 9 nucleotides agree with TRBD1. V shed 2 bases and J 4 bases; nucleotides not matched to a gene: 3. Germline V gene sequence: CDR1 SGHTS, CDR2 YDEGEE. There are 14 residues in the CDR3. CDR3 sequence: CASSFTGQGYGYTF. CDR3 DNA sequence: TGTGCCAGCAGCTTCACGGGACAGGGCTATGGCTACACCTTC.

V is TRBV9 and J is TRBJ2-7, with TRBD2 matching 12 bases. Germline V gene sequence: CDR1 SGDLS, CDR2 YYNGEE. The length of the CDR3 is 15 residues. V lost 0 bases to trimming and J lost 2 bases; unmatched junction nucleotides: 0. CDR3 DNA sequence: TGTGCCAGCAGCGTAGGGACTAGCGGGACCTACGAGCAGTACTTC. It encodes CASSVGTSGTYEQYF.

The chain has TRBV2 and TRBJ1-1; D gene uncertain. This CDR3 region has 11 residues. Looked up from germline, CDR1 is SNHLY and CDR2 is FYNNEI. V gave up 3 bases and J gave up 11 bases, with 10 bases separating them. The CDR3 sequence is CASSDRFDAFF. CDR3 coding DNA: TGTGCCAGCAGTGACAGATTTGATGCTTTCTTT. Combining the CDR3 with reference TRBV2 and TRBJ1-1 gives the whole variable domain EPEVTQTPSHQVTQMGQEVILRCVPISNHLYFYWYRQILGQKVEFLVSFYNNEISEKSEIFDDQFSVERPDGSNFTLKIRSTKLEDSAMYFCASSDRFDAFFGQGTRLTVV.

This rearrangement joins TRBV19 to TRBJ1-2; D gene ambiguous. Per the germline V gene, CDR1 is LNHDA and CDR2 is SQIVND (reference sequence). The V end was cut by 6 bases, the J end by 0 bases, with 8 bases between. The CDR3 is 13 residues long. CDR3 amino acids: CASSFGTNYGYTF. DNA for the CDR3: TGTGCCAGTAGCTTCGGGACTAACTATGGCTACACCTTC. The complete variable domain, with remaining parts taken from reference TRBV19 and TRBJ1-2, reads DGGITQSPKYLFRKEGQNVTLSCEQNLNHDAMYWYRQDPGQGLRLIYYSQIVNDFQKGDIAEGYSVSREKKESFPLTVTSAQKNPTAFYLCASSFGTNYGYTFGSGTRLTVV.

The gene calls are TRBV6-6 and TRBJ1-6, with a possible D match to TRBD1 (5 bases). The length of the CDR3 is 12 residues. Germline CDR1 is MNHNY and CDR2 is SVGAGI (reference sequence). V was pared by 10 bases and J by 8 bases, with 12 bases between. The CDR3 reads CATAAGDSPLHF. The CDR3 region has the DNA TGTGCCACCGCCGCGGGGGATTCACCCCTCCACTTT.

V gene TRBV11-2 combines with J gene TRBJ2-3; 8 bases are a match to TRBD2. CDR1 is SGHAT and CDR2 is FQNNGV in the germline V gene. This CDR3 is 15 amino acids long. After removal of 1 base from V and 5 bases from J, the junction contained 5 bases not matched to a gene. CDR3 DNA sequence: TGTGCCAGCAGCTTAGCCGGGGGGGCAGAAGATACGCAGTATTTT. Encoded protein: CASSLAGGAEDTQYF. The full variable domain, its missing parts supplied by reference TRBV11-2 and TRBJ2-3, is EAGVAQSPRYKIIEKRQSVAFWCNPISGHATLYWYQQILGQGPKLLIQFQNNGVVDDSQLPKDRFSAERLKGVDSTLKIQPAKLEDSAVYLCASSLAGGAEDTQYFGPGTRLTVL.

This chain links TRBV27 with TRBJ2-3; tentatively, D is TRBD1 (5 bases). Germline V gene data show CDR1 as MNHEY and CDR2 as SMNVEV (reference sequence). The length of the CDR3 is 16 residues. Between the trimmed V and J ends, which lost 7 bases and 1 base, there was a span of 18 bases. The CDR3 loop is CASTPRVPEGTDTQYF. CDR3 nucleotide sequence: TGTGCCAGCACCCCCAGGGTCCCAGAGGGCACAGATACGCAGTATTTT.

The CDR3, as DNA: TGTGCCAGCTCCCCGACCAGGGGGTCAACTAATGAAAAACTGTTTTTT. It translates to CASSPTRGSTNEKLFF. The chain has TRBV18 and TRBJ1-4, with 7 bases aligning to TRBD1. The J segment lost 0 bases and the V segment lost 6 bases, leaving 7 bases of the junction unmatched. The CDR3 covers 16 residues. CDR1 and CDR2 (germline): KGHSH, LQKENI.

In this sample, this clone turned up a few times. The chain employs TRBV4-3 and TRBJ1-1; 8 nucleotides match TRBD1. V shed 5 bases and J 4 bases; nucleotides not matched to a gene: 18. Germline CDR1 reads LGHNA; CDR2 reads YSLEER. The CDR3 totals 18 residues. CDR3 region: CASSVGPGRGLIGTEAFF. Here the CDR3 DNA reads TGCGCCAGCAGCGTTGGGCCGGGCAGGGGGCTTATAGGCACTGAAGCTTTCTTT.

This chain links TRBV7-2 with TRBJ2-5, with D perhaps matching TRBD1 (5 bases). This CDR3 has 13 amino acids. CDR1 SGHTA and CDR2 FQGNSA come from the germline V gene. V lost 1 base and J 4 bases, leaving 7 bases between the germline ends. This CDR3 reads CASSLVRGETQYF. CDR3 coding DNA: TGTGCCAGCAGCTTAGTTAGGGGAGAGACCCAGTACTTC.

The J gene is TRBJ2-7, the V gene TRBV15, with D perhaps TRBD1 (5 bases). V gave up 0 bases and J gave up 6 bases, with 15 bases separating them. This CDR3 contains 15 residues. CDR1 and CDR2 from the germline V gene are LNHNV and YYDKDF (reference sequence). The CDR3 loop is CATSRDRSAGFEQYF. The CDR3 region has the DNA TGTGCCACCAGCAGAGATCGTTCGGCAGGGTTCGAGCAGTACTTC.

This rearrangement joins TRBV19 to TRBJ1-2; no clear D. The CDR3 length is 13 residues. CDR1 and CDR2 (germline): LNHDA, SQIVND (reference sequence). Trimming pared 6 bases from V and 4 bases from J, leaving 12 bases between. CDR3 loop: CASSPAASYGYTF. CDR3 coding DNA: TGTGCCAGTAGCCCCGCGGCGTCCTATGGCTACACCTTC.

V usage is TRBV5-1 and J usage is TRBJ2-5, with 10 nucleotides matching TRBD1. Germline V gives CDR1 SGHRS, CDR2 YFSETQ. Trimming cost V 6 bases and J 5 bases; bases outside gene matches: 10. The CDR3 extends over 15 amino acids. CDR3 loop: CASTETGGTSETQYF. CDR3 nucleotides: TGCGCCAGCACCGAGACAGGGGGCACTTCGGAGACCCAGTACTTC.

The CDR3 DNA is TGTGCCAGCAGCCTCCGGGGGACTAGCGGCAATGAGCAGTTCTTC. Amino acids: CASSLRGTSGNEQFF. This chain uses TRBV7-9 with TRBJ2-1; 11 nucleotides align to TRBD2. The J segment lost 6 bases and the V segment lost 5 bases, leaving 6 bases of the junction unmatched. CDR3 length: 15 amino acids. CDR1 and CDR2 from the germline V gene are SEHNR and FQNEAQ (reference sequence).

The chain has TRBV7-3 and TRBJ2-2; 14 bases align to TRBD2. The CDR3 runs to 20 residues. V lost 6 bases, J lost 2 bases, and 14 bases stayed unmatched. From germline, CDR1 is SGHTA and CDR2 FQGTGA. The CDR3 is CASSLVPGLAGVRNTGELFF. CDR3 bases: TGTGCCAGCAGTCTCGTCCCGGGACTAGCGGGAGTGAGAAACACCGGGGAGCTGTTTTTT.

This clone was observed once. The gene calls are TRBV10-3 and TRBJ1-3; D not resolved. Germline V CDR1 and CDR2: ENHRY, SYGVKD. CDR3 size: 14 residues. The germline V and J ends were trimmed by 2 bases and 9 bases, with 14 bases remaining between them. CDR3 coding DNA: TGTGCCATCAGTGAGAGTCCCATCCGCAGCACCATATATTTT. It yields the protein CAISESPIRSTIYF.

This clone occurred a few times. The chain carries TRBV19 and TRBJ2-1; maybe TRBD2 (5 bases). V was clipped by 3 bases and J by 9 bases, with 9 bases between them. The CDR3 is 12 residues long. The germline V gene has CDR1 LNHDA and CDR2 SQIVND (reference sequence). The CDR3 here is CASSILAGEQFF. The CDR3 DNA sequence: TGTGCCAGTAGTATCTTGGCGGGTGAGCAGTTCTTC.

The chain combines TRBV15 with TRBJ2-7, with TRBD1 matching over 8 bases. The CDR3 is 15 residues long. V was clipped by 1 base and J by 1 base; unmatched bases: 3. Germline CDR1 reads LNHNV; CDR2 reads YYDKDF (reference sequence). CDR3 region: CATSRGQGRSYEQYF. Here the CDR3 DNA reads TGTGCCACCAGCAGAGGACAGGGGAGGTCCTACGAGCAGTACTTC.

The rearrangement links TRBV9 to TRBJ2-2, with a tentative D call TRBD1 (6 bases). CDR3 length: 17 amino acids. V was clipped by 4 bases and J by 0 bases, with 16 bases between them. The germline V gene has CDR1 SGDLS and CDR2 YYNGEE. CDR3: CASSPGSGTTNTGELFF. The CDR3 DNA sequence: TGTGCCAGCAGCCCCGGCTCCGGGACAACGAACACCGGGGAGCTGTTTTTT.